These 15 T cell receptor beta chains share one sample of origin, sequenced in a study of shared clonotypes between healthy human individuals (dated by TCRdb to the early 2020s). Libraries were prepared through the immunoSEQ multiplex PCR assay. TCRdb limited this immuneACCESS table to in-frame rearrangements with V and J called. A share of clones is missing; checked studies link under half to unresolved V genes, and the rest is unexplained. The sample table lists about half a million clones, 75% to 85% of them with a count of one. The ten most abundant clones make up 10% to 15% of the sample. The specimen was PBMCs. All receptors come from a woman aged 40 to 50 in good health. Some clones in this sample may be carry-over from other donors' samples.

This chain connects TRBV5-4 to TRBJ2-3, with unresolved D. V gave up 0 bases and J gave up 2 bases, with 10 bases separating them. Germline V gene data show CDR1 as SGHNT and CDR2 as YYREEE (reference sequence). The CDR3 length is 15 residues. The CDR3 DNA follows: TGTGCCAGCAGCTTGGACCGTCAGCCCACAGATACGCAGTATTTT. This gives the protein CASSLDRQPTDTQYF.

The chain combines TRBV7-9 with TRBJ2-5; D gene uncertain. Germline lookup yields CDR1 SEHNR and CDR2 FQNEAQ (reference sequence). The V end lost 2 bases, the J end lost 9 bases, and 10 bases lay between the germline ends. The length of the CDR3 is 12 residues. The CDR3 is CASSLSDVAQYF. CDR3 nucleotides: TGTGCCAGCAGCTTATCAGACGTGGCCCAGTACTTC.

This clone was detected a few times. The genes are TRBV28 and TRBJ2-7, with 7 positions matching TRBD2. Unmatched junction bases numbered 6, after V lost 3 bases and J lost 7 bases. The CDR3 covers 13 residues. Germline V lookup: CDR1 MDHEN, CDR2 SYDVKM. The CDR3 DNA reads TGTGCCAGCAGTTTTGAATCGGGGGGTGAGCAGTACTTC. Its protein product is CASSFESGGEQYF. The full variable domain, rest sourced from reference TRBV28 and TRBJ2-7, is DVKVTQSSRYLVKRTGEKVFLECVQDMDHENMFWYRQDPGLGLRLIYFSYDVKMKEKGDIPEGYSVSREKKERFSLILESASTNQTSMYLCASSFESGGEQYFGPGTRLTVT.

This clone was found a few times. The V call is TRBV5-1, the J call TRBJ2-7, with D maybe TRBD2 (6 bases). Germline lookup yields CDR1 SGHRS and CDR2 YFSETQ. The CDR3 has 15 amino acids. V gave up 0 bases and J gave up 5 bases, with 15 bases separating them. This CDR3 is CASSLAGRRENEQYF. The CDR3 DNA reads TGCGCCAGCAGCTTGGCTGGGAGGAGGGAGAACGAGCAGTACTTC.

The chain recombines TRBV21-1 with TRBJ1-3. TRBV21-1 is designated a pseudogene. The CDR3 length is 17 residues. This CDR3 is CASSKVGPGVPGNTIYF. The CDR3 bases are TGTGCCAGCAGCAAAGTGGGCCCCGGGGTTCCAGGGAACACCATATATTTT.

This clone showed up just once. The rearrangement links TRBV29-1 to TRBJ1-3; D gene uncertain. V was shortened by 5 bases and J by 0 bases, with 8 bases between the two germline ends. Germline-derived CDR1 and CDR2 are SQVTM and ANQGSEA. This CDR3 comprises 13 residues. The CDR3, as DNA: TGCAGCGTTCTGACTTACTCTGGAAACACCATATATTTT. As protein: CSVLTYSGNTIYF.

This rearrangement joins TRBV11-3 to TRBJ2-5; no clear D gene. The CDR3 extends over 12 amino acids. Germline V gene lookup returns CDR1 SGHNT and CDR2 YENEEA. V was clipped by 0 bases and J by 6 bases, with 5 bases between them. The CDR3 sequence: CASSLDGKTQYF. CDR3 coding DNA: TGTGCCAGCAGCTTAGATGGAAAGACCCAGTACTTC.

The J gene is TRBJ2-7, the V gene TRBV15, with 15 bases identical to TRBD2. The V gene end was trimmed by 1 base and the J gene end by 7 bases; junction bases not matched to a gene: 8. The germline V gene has CDR1 LNHNV and CDR2 YYDKDF (reference sequence). The CDR3 extends over 17 amino acids. Written as DNA, the CDR3 is TGTGCCACCAGCAGAGCCTCGGGACTAGCGGGAGGAGTTGAGCAGTACTTC. It translates to CATSRASGLAGGVEQYF.

V gene TRBV5-6 combines with J gene TRBJ2-6; D is uncertain. V dropped 0 bases and J dropped 1 base, with 5 bases sitting between them. Germline-derived CDR1 and CDR2 are SGHDT and YYEEEE. This CDR3 contains 15 residues. In nucleotides, the CDR3 is TGTGCCAGCAGCTTGGTAGGTTCTGGGGCCAACGTCCTGACTTTC. Translating it yields CASSLVGSGANVLTF.

This clone was seen only once. This rearrangement joins TRBV15 to TRBJ2-7; D call uncertain. CDR3 length: 14 residues. Trimming pared 1 base from V and 2 bases from J, leaving 9 bases between. CDR1 and CDR2 (germline): LNHNV, YYDKDF (reference sequence). CDR3 sequence (DNA): TGTGCCACCAGCAGAGCACAGAGTACCTACGAGCAGTACTTC. Residues: CATSRAQSTYEQYF.

This clone was found once. The chain carries TRBV11-2 and TRBJ2-5, with 8 nucleotides matching TRBD1. The germline V gene has CDR1 SGHAT and CDR2 FQNNGV. CDR3 size: 16 residues. V gave up 0 bases and J gave up 2 bases; unmatched junction bases: 5. CDR3 region: CASSLDTNRGQETQYF. The CDR3 region has the DNA TGTGCCAGCAGCTTAGATACGAACAGGGGGCAAGAGACCCAGTACTTC.

The chain is built from TRBV5-6 and TRBJ2-6; tentative D call: TRBD2 (5 bases). V gave up 4 bases and J gave up 0 bases, with 8 bases separating them. This CDR3 is 15 amino acids long. The germline gives CDR1 SGHDT, CDR2 YYEEEE. CDR3 region: CASSLGSSGANVLTF. DNA of the CDR3: TGTGCCAGCAGCCTGGGGAGCTCTGGGGCCAACGTCCTGACTTTC.

The chain combines TRBV4-2 with TRBJ2-7; 11 nucleotides agree with TRBD2. The CDR3 is made up of 15 amino acids. Germline CDR1 reads LGHNA; CDR2 reads YNFKEQ. V trimming: 5 bases; J trimming: 4 bases; junction bases outside the gene matches: 7. Here the CDR3 DNA reads TGTGCCAGCAGCGTCACCGGGACTAGCGGTTACGAGCAGTACTTC. Amino acid sequence: CASSVTGTSGYEQYF.

This clone was seen a handful of times. The chain has TRBV6-4 and TRBJ2-3, with 7 positions matching TRBD2. Germline CDR1 MRHNA, CDR2 SNTAGT. Trimming cost V 0 bases and J 2 bases; bases outside gene matches: 5. This CDR3 is built from 16 residues. CDR3 sequence (DNA): TGTGCCAGCAGTGACTCCGAGCGGGGCTCCACAGATACGCAGTATTTT. Encoded protein: CASSDSERGSTDTQYF.

The chain joins TRBV30 to TRBJ1-2; 12 bases agree with TRBD1. V shed 8 bases, J shed 5 bases, and the junction held 15 bases outside the gene matches. CDR1 GTSNPN and CDR2 SVGIG come from the germline V gene (reference sequence). The CDR3 has 16 amino acids. For the CDR3, the DNA is TGTGCCCGGTCGGCCCCTCGGGACAGGGGGCGGTATGGCTACACCTTC. This sequence encodes CARSAPRDRGRYGYTF.